One and the same sample provided the 11 T cell receptor beta chains below, sequenced in a study of T cells in localized non-small cell lung cancer. Clones were read by immunoSEQ multiplex PCR, and TCRdb kept only the in-frame ones, dropping some. The sample gives 55,000 or so clones, around 80% of which show up once; roughly 4.5% is in the top ten. The material sequenced was PBMCs, taken before any cancer treatment. These receptors were obtained from a woman aged 35-70 years with stage II lung adenocarcinoma.

The gene calls are TRBV28 and TRBJ1-2; D is perhaps TRBD1 (5 bases). CDR1 MDHEN and CDR2 SYDVKM come from the germline V gene. Trimming left V 5 bases short and J 3 bases short, with 13 bases between. The CDR3 contains 14 residues. The CDR3 DNA reads as TGTGCCAGCAGTACCCCGACAGCTTACTATGGCTACACCTTC. Its protein is CASSTPTAYYGYTF.

The gene calls are TRBV2 and TRBJ1-2, with D perhaps matching TRBD1 (6 bases). V dropped 4 bases and J dropped 8 bases, with 11 bases sitting between them. The CDR3 totals 12 residues. In germline, CDR1 is SNHLY, CDR2 FYNNEI. This CDR3 is CASSGGAEGYTF. For the CDR3, the DNA is TGTGCCAGCAGTGGGGGGGCGGAGGGCTACACCTTC.

CDR3: CASMGHLNEQFF. As DNA, the CDR3 is TGTGCCAGCATGGGACACCTCAATGAGCAGTTCTTC. The chain joins TRBV19 to TRBJ2-1, with a tentative D call TRBD1 (6 bases). The V end was cut by 9 bases, the J end by 6 bases, with 12 bases between. This CDR3 is 12 amino acids long. Germline V lookup: CDR1 LNHDA, CDR2 SQIVND (reference sequence).

This clone was seen more than once but under ten times. CDR3 sequence reads: CASSLPNPRQQYF. CDR3 nucleotides: TGTGCCAGCAGTTTACCAAACCCCCGACAGCAGTACTTC. The V and J genes are TRBV28 and TRBJ2-7; D gene uncertain. CDR3 size: 13 residues. Trimming stripped 2 bases from V and 8 bases from J, with 13 bases between. Germline V gene lookup returns CDR1 MDHEN and CDR2 SYDVKM.

The rearrangement uses TRBV7-3 and TRBJ2-3, with TRBD2 identical over 9 bases. Germline loops: CDR1 SGHTA, CDR2 FQGTGA. V trimming: 5 bases; J trimming: 1 base; junction bases outside the gene matches: 10. CDR3 length: 17 residues. The CDR3 DNA follows: TGTGCCAGCAGCCCCTCGTCCGGCGGGGGGGGCACAGATACGCAGTATTTT. This sequence encodes CASSPSSGGGGTDTQYF.

The V gene is TRBV6-5, the J gene TRBJ2-3; D is unresolved. The CDR3 spans 12 residues. The V end lost 6 bases, the J end lost 2 bases, and 6 bases lay between the germline ends. Germline values: CDR1 MNHEY, CDR2 SVGAGI. The CDR3 loop is CASRSPTDTQYF. The CDR3, as DNA: TGTGCCAGCAGGTCGCCCACAGATACGCAGTATTTT.

The genes are TRBV13 and TRBJ2-7; 8 bases line up with TRBD1. With V trimmed by 5 bases and J by 2 bases, 11 bases remained unmatched. CDR1 and CDR2 from the germline V gene are PRHDT and FYEKMQ (reference sequence). CDR3 length: 16 amino acids. This chain's CDR3 is CASSPPTGVPTYEQYF. The DNA for the CDR3 is TGTGCCAGCAGCCCACCGACAGGGGTTCCGACCTACGAGCAGTACTTC.

This clone was detected once. The chain uses TRBV6-5 and TRBJ1-4; TRBD1 agrees at 7 bases. Germline assignment: CDR1 MNHEY and CDR2 SVGAGI. V was clipped by 6 bases and J by 2 bases; unmatched bases: 6. The CDR3 totals 15 residues. CDR3 protein: CASSTDRVTNEKLFF. The DNA for the CDR3 is TGTGCCAGCAGCACCGACAGGGTTACTAATGAAAAACTGTTTTTT.

The V call is TRBV19, the J call TRBJ2-1; 7 bases are a match to TRBD1. Germline V lookup: CDR1 LNHDA, CDR2 SQIVND (reference sequence). The length of the CDR3 is 13 residues. J gave up 8 bases and V 9 bases, and 10 bases lay outside the gene matches. CDR3 loop: CASKVQGSDEQFF. DNA of the CDR3: TGTGCCAGCAAAGTACAGGGGTCGGATGAGCAGTTCTTC.

This clone was counted once. The genes are TRBV5-4 and TRBJ2-1, with 7 bases fitting TRBD1. The CDR3 runs 16 residues. CDR1 is SGHNT and CDR2 is YYREEE in the germline V gene (reference sequence). Trimming at V came to 2 bases and at J to 13 bases, leaving 18 bases not matched to a gene. CDR3 sequence (DNA): TGTGCCAGCAGCTTTAAGGGTGGATTTACAGGGGATACCCAGTTCTTC. As protein: CASSFKGGFTGDTQFF.

This clone has a handful of counts. The V gene is TRBV19, the J gene TRBJ1-2; D unclear. Trimming cost V 1 base and J 4 bases, with 1 base left between them. The CDR3 totals 11 residues. In germline, CDR1 is LNHDA, CDR2 SQIVND (reference sequence). The CDR3 reads CASSIGYGYTF. The DNA for the CDR3 is TGTGCCAGTAGTATAGGCTATGGCTACACCTTC.